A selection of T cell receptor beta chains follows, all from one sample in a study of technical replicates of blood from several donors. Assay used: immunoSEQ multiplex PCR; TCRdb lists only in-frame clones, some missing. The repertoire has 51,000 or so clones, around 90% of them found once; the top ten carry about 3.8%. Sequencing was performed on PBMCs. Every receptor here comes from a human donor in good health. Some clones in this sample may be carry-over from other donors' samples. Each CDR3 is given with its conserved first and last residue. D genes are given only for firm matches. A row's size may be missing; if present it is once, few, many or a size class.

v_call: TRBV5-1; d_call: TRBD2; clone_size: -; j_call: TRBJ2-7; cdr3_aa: CASSLSRREGRYEQYF; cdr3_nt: TGCGCCAGCAGCTTATCCCGGCGGGAGGGCCGCTACGAGCAGTACTTC
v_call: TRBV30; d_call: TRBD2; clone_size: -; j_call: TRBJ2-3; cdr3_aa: CAWGPWSGSADTQYF; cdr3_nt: TGTGCCTGGGGGCCCTGGAGCGGGAGCGCAGATACGCAGTATTTT
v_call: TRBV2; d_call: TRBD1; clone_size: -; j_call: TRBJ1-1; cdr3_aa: CASSHPGTVNTEAFF; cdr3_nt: TGTGCCAGCAGTCATCCCGGGACAGTAAACACTGAAGCTTTCTTT
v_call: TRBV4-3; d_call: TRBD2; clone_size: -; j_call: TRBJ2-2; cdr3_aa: CASSRTGTSGGNTGELFF; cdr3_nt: TGCGCCAGCAGCCGAACCGGGACTAGCGGGGGTAACACCGGGGAGCTGTTTTTT
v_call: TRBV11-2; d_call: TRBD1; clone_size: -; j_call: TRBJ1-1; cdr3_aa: CASSLGGGGNTEAFF; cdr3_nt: TGTGCCAGCAGCTTAGGAGGGGGCGGGAACACTGAAGCTTTCTTT
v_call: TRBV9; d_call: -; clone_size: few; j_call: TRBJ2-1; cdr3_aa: CASSVGETGFSEQFF; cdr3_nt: TGTGCCAGCAGCGTAGGAGAGACAGGCTTCTCTGAGCAGTTCTTC
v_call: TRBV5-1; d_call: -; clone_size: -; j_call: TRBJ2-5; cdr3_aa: CASSSRDFKETQYF; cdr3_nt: TGCGCCAGCAGCTCCCGGGACTTCAAAGAGACCCAGTACTTC
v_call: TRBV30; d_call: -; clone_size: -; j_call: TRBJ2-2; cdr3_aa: CAWNLAPGELFF; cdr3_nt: TGTGCCTGGAACCTAGCACCCGGGGAGCTGTTTTTT
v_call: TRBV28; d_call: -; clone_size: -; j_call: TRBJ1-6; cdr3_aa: CASTRPTLGGDNSPLHF; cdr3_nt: TGTGCCAGCACCCGCCCTACCCTGGGAGGGGATAATTCACCCCTCCACTTT
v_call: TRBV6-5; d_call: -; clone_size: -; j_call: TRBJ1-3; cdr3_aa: CASSYSGGSGNTIYF; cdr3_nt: TGTGCCAGCAGTTACTCGGGGGGCTCTGGAAACACCATATATTTT
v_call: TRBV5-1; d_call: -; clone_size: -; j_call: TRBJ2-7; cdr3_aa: CASSPTGDTYEQYF; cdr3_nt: TGCGCCAGCAGCCCCACTGGGGACACCTACGAGCAGTACTTC
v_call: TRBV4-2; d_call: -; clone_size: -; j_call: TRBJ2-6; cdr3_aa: CASSQDVGTGANVLTF; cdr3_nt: TGTGCCAGCAGCCAAGACGTGGGCACCGGGGCCAACGTCCTGACTTTC
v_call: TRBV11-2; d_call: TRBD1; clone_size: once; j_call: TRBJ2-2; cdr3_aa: CASSQGTGNTGELFF; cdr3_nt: TGTGCCAGCAGCCAGGGGACAGGGAACACCGGGGAGCTGTTTTTT
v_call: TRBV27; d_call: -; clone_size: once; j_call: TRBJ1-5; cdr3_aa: CASIPSGRSLNQPQHF; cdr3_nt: TGTGCCAGCATCCCATCAGGCCGGTCCCTCAATCAGCCCCAGCATTTT
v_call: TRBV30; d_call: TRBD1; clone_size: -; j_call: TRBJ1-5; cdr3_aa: CAWSTGVGNQPQHF; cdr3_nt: TGTGCCTGGAGTACAGGGGTGGGCAATCAGCCCCAGCATTTT
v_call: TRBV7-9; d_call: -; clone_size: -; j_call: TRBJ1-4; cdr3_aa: CASSFPGDNNEKLFF; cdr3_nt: TGTGCCAGCAGCTTCCCCGGGGACAATAATGAAAAACTGTTTTTT
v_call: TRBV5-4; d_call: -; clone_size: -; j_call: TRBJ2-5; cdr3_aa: CASSSPMLGRGETQYF; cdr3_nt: TGTGCCAGCAGCTCTCCTATGTTGGGTCGGGGGGAGACCCAGTACTTC
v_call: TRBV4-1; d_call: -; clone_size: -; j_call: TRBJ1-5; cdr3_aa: CASSQADGERGNQPQHF; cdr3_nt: TGCGCCAGCAGCCAAGCCGACGGTGAGCGTGGCAATCAGCCCCAGCATTTT
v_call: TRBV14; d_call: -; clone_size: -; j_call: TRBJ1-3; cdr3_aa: CASTGTPRNSGNTIYF; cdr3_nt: TGTGCCAGCACCGGGACACCTCGAAATAGTGGAAACACCATATATTTT
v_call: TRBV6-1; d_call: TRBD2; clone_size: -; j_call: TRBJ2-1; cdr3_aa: CASSGTTDYNEQFF; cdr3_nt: TGTGCCAGCAGCGGGACTACAGATTACAATGAGCAGTTCTTC
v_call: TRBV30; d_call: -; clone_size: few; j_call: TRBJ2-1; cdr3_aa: CAWTRKDSVSYNEQFF; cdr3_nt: TGTGCCTGGACCAGGAAGGACTCGGTCTCCTACAATGAGCAGTTCTTC
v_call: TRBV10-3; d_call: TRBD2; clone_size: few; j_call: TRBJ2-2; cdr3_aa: CAIRAGLALNTGELFF; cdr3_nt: TGTGCCATCAGGGCGGGACTAGCACTGAACACCGGGGAGCTGTTTTTT
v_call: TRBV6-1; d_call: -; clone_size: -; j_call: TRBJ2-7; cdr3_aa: CATGIRDKDYEQYF; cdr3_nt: TGTGCCACTGGCATCCGGGACAAGGACTACGAGCAGTACTTC
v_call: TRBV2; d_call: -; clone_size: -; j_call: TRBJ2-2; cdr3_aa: CASSEGQVNTGELFF; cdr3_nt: TGTGCCAGCAGTGAAGGTCAGGTTAACACCGGGGAGCTGTTTTTT
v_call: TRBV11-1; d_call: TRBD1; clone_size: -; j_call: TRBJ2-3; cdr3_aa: CASSRKTGERGTDTQYF; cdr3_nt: TGTGCCAGCAGTCGAAAAACAGGGGAGCGCGGCACAGATACGCAGTATTTT
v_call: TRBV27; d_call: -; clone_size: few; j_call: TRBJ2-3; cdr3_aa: CASSLWVAGQNSWGTDTQYF; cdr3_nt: TGTGCCAGCAGTTTATGGGTGGCGGGTCAGAATAGCTGGGGCACAGATACGCAGTATTTT
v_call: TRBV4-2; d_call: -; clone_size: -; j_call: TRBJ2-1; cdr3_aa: CASSRAGKNEQFF; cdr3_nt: TGTGCCAGCAGCCGGGCAGGGAAGAATGAGCAGTTCTTC
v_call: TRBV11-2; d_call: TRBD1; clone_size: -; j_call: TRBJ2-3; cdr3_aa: CASSLAGGPDTQYF; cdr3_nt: TGTGCCAGCAGCTTAGCAGGGGGCCCAGATACGCAGTATTTT
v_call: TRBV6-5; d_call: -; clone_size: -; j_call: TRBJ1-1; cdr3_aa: CASSYRGLEAFF; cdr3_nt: TGTGCCAGCAGTTATAGGGGACTAGAAGCTTTCTTT
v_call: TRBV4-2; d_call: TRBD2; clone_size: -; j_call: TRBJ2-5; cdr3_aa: CASSQQAGEKETQYF; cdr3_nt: TGTGCCAGCAGCCAACAGGCGGGAGAAAAAGAGACCCAGTACTTC
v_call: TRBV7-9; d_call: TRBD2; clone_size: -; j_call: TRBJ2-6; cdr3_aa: CASSQGLAGGHSGANVLTF; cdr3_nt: TGTGCCAGCAGCCAGGGGCTAGCGGGAGGCCACTCTGGGGCCAACGTCCTGACTTTC
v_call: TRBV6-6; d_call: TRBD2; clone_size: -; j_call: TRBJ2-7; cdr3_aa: CASSYSSGSSLEQYF; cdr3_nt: TGTGCCAGCAGTTACTCAAGCGGGAGTTCCCTCGAGCAGTACTTC